This record looks at one T cell receptor (beta chain) sequence and its context. This sample was included in a study of blood T cell repertoires in COVID-19. Study as a whole: The United States, Italy and Spain provided the acute and convalescent COVID-19 samples. In each case, the material was cDNA or gDNA derived from T cells, B-cell-depleted T cells, or PBMCs.

Germline values: CDR1 MNHEY, CDR2 SVGAGI. Trimming cost V 6 bases and J 6 bases, with 14 bases left between them. This CDR3 has 13 amino acids. Methods used by the authors: Reference gene primer amplification in the assay estimated nucleated cell counts. The method was immunoSEQ multiplex PCR; TCRdb's version includes in-frame clones alone and lacks a portion of them. That table gives V, J and clone size, and the DNA gave D and trimming. The sample includes tens of thousands of clones, over 80% seen only once; the top ten take about a tenth. Material: peripheral blood. The source is a human donor with active COVID-19. The donor label of this sample is uncertain. The chain links TRBV6-5 to TRBJ1-1; a weak D match, TRBD1 (5 bases). Here the CDR3 reads CASSEIRVSEAFF. CDR3 nucleotide sequence: TGTGCCAGCAGCGAGATCAGGGTCTCTGAAGCTTTCTTT.